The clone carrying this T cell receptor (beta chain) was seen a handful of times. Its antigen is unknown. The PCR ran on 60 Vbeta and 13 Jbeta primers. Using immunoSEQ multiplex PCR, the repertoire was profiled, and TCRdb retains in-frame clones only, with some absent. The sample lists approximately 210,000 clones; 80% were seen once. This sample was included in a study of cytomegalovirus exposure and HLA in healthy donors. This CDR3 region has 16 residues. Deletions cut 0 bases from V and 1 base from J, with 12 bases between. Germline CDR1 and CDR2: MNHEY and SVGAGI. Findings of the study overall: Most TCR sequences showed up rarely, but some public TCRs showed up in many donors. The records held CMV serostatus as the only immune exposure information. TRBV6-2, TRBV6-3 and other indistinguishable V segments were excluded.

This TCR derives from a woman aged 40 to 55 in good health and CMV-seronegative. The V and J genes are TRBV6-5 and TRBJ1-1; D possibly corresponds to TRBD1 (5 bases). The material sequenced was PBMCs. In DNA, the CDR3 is TGTGCCAGCAGTTACTCCCCGGCAGGGCCGAACACTGAAGCTTTCTTT. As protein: CASSYSPAGPNTEAFF.